Below are 4 T cell receptor beta chains sequenced from a single sample in a study of T cells in Graves' hyperthyroidism and ophthalmopathy. The TCR beta CDR3 regions underwent amplification using RNA transcripts as the source. The HTBI set primed first-round TCR CDR3 RT-PCR. MiXCR, run by TCRdb on the multiplex PCR reads, gives a single entry per CDR3 protein. The sample shows roughly 93,000 distinct CDR3 sequences, around 50% of them seen only once. The sample taken for sequencing was blood. These TCRs come from a woman in her forties with Graves' hyperthyroidism.

This clonotype was picked up many times. The V and J genes are TRBV15 and TRBJ1-4; 10 nucleotides align to TRBD1. The CDR3 contains 15 residues. Trimming took 1 base from V and 8 from J; bases not matched to a gene: 4. CDR1 is LNHNV and CDR2 is YYDKDF in the germline V gene (reference sequence). CDR3 protein: CATSRVGTGDEKLFF. CDR3 sequence (DNA): TGTGCCACCAGCAGAGTGGGGACAGGGGACGAAAAACTGTTTTTT.

This chain connects TRBV7-9 to TRBJ2-7, with 8 positions matching TRBD2. The CDR3 totals 12 residues. The germline V gene encodes CDR1 SEHNR and CDR2 FQNEAQ (reference sequence). V lost 6 bases, J lost 4 bases, and 2 bases stayed unmatched. For the CDR3, the DNA is TGTGCCAGCAGTATAGCGGGATACGAGCAGTACTTC. Amino acid sequence: CASSIAGYEQYF.

The chain combines TRBV10-3 with TRBJ1-1, with TRBD1 as a possible D gene (5 bases). The CDR3 has 13 residues. The V gene lost 4 bases and the J gene lost 4 bases, with 10 bases spanning the gap. Germline V CDR1 and CDR2: ENHRY, SYGVKD. CDR3 nucleotides: TGTGCCATCAGTGCGGCCGGGGGCACTGAAGCTTTCTTT. Its protein is CAISAAGGTEAFF.

The chain uses TRBV7-4 and TRBJ1-4; D ambiguous. The V end was cut by 6 bases, the J end by 5 bases, with 13 bases between. CDR3 size: 14 residues. Germline lookup yields CDR1 SGHVT and CDR2 SQSDAQ. The CDR3 is CASRTGSSNEKLFF. In DNA form, the CDR3 reads TGTGCCAGCAGGACGGGGAGCTCAAATGAAAAACTGTTTTTT. Full variable domain (missing parts from reference TRBV7-4 and TRBJ1-4): GAGVSQSPRYKVAKRGRDVALRCDSISGHVTLYWYRQTLGQGSEVLTYSQSDAQRDKSGRPSGRFSAERPERSVSTLKIQRTEQGDSAVYLCASRTGSSNEKLFFGSGTQLSVL.